This T cell receptor (beta chain) is from a study of blood T cells in healthy people across ages (dated by TCRdb to between 2014 and 2016). Regarding the study in general: Template switching captured roughly one uniquely barcoded TCR beta cDNA molecule per two T cells in model experiments. For two donors (one aged 18 to 30 and one aged 80 or older), the study analyzed two additional independent replicas of 1 million unique cDNA reads from the same blood draw. The donors were split into four age groups: young (average 16 years), middle-aged (39), aged (over 55) and long-lived (approximately 89). To avoid experimental bias, donors of different ages were randomly spread across the sequencing lanes. To track age-related changes in TCR beta repertoire diversity, the study relied on deep sequencing normalized with unique cDNA molecular identifiers. Broader findings and caveats from the paper: Total diversity estimates from one million sequenced T cells were considered lower bounds and underestimates. A strong correlation was found between observed TCR beta diversity and the percentage of naive T cells measured by flow cytometry. Compared with the aged group, the long-lived group had more naive CD4+ T cells, fewer expanded clones and increased TCR diversity, suggesting age selection. The CMV infection status of donors was not known, potentially confounding age-related changes in expanded clonotypes. Conclusive comparison of naive and antigen-experienced compartments was prevented by the profiling of bulk unsorted PBMCs. Observed TCR beta diversity per million T cells fell roughly linearly with age, and a significant reduction was already apparent by age roughly 40.

Donors were 35 to 40 systemically healthy Caucasian individuals from Russia aged roughly 6 to 90 years. Each donor gave roughly 9.5 milliliters of peripheral blood, collected into EDTA-treated Vacutainer tubes. Ficoll-Paque density-gradient centrifugation was used to isolate PBMCs, with at least 6.5 million per sample. Trizol reagent was used to extract total RNA from PBMCs, with at least 5 micrograms per sample. For every donor, an aliquot of PBMCs went through flow cytometry to measure the percentages of naive CD45RAhigh/CD27high T cells. The CDR3 spans 15 residues, from the cysteine through the phenylalanine. Just CDR3 DNA is preserved here, 45 bases in frame from base 1. Trimming at the junction amounts to 4 bases on V and 0 bases on J, and the germline ends lie 10 bases apart. According to the germline V gene, CDR1 reads MNHNS and CDR2 reads SASEGT. The method behind the library was 5' RACE. This sample was sequenced with an Illumina HiSeq 2500. A second roughly 6 to 11 cycle PCR used a sample-barcoded 5' primer and a J-beta primer mix. A template-switch 5' adaptor carrying 12 random nucleotides introduced a unique molecular identifier onto each TCR beta cDNA molecule. Each sample yielded at least 2.5 million CDR3-containing paired-end reads. First-strand cDNA was synthesized from all RNA with the Mint cDNA synthesis kit, primed by a TRBC-specific oligonucleotide. Following uracil-DNA glycosylase treatment, a first 18-cycle PCR with universal primers M1SS and BC2_uni_R was performed on all cDNA. Turning to the authors' computational methods: For normalization, 1 million high-quality reads were randomly selected from each sample, with every read carrying a distinct molecular identifier. Instead of being binned into consensus sequences, reads that shared molecular identifiers were thrown out. CDR3 identification, clonotype clustering and error correction used MiTCR with a Q25 quality threshold and the strictest error-elimination algorithm. A nonparametric unseen species model with Euler transformation was used to estimate a lower bound on total TCR beta diversity. The public reads were run again by TCRdb, first through fastp at Q25 and then through MiXCR, and only productive beta chains were kept. Rows with a matching CDR3 protein are joined into one entry that keeps the most common DNA and genes. The V and J calls reflect TCRdb's pipeline rather than the authors' work. This sample is represented by under 2 million distinct CDR3 sequences; almost 35% of them were singletons. Around 11% of the sample goes to the ten largest clones.

In the case of this clonotype: Its antigen is currently not known. Base-call qualities are not available, and no considerably larger clone is one nucleotide away.

This sequence was found in a woman in her twenties or thirties in good health. The sequenced material came from blood. The chain links TRBV6-1 with TRBJ1-5, with no D gene named confidently. The encoded CDR3 is CASSVTGGSNQPQHF. The nucleotide sequence reads TGTGCCAGCAGTGTGACGGGTGGTAGCAATCAGCCCCAGCATTTT.